This paragraph covers one T cell receptor (beta chain) sequence. The antigen is unknown. The record originates from a study of OX40 agonist ivuxolimab in advanced cancers. Study-wide context: Patients undergoing dose escalation presented with hepatocellular carcinoma, melanoma, renal cell or head and neck cancer. The group had a mean age of about 60 years, ranged from about 20 to 80, and was 82.7% male. Overall study results and limits: Several nonresponders also turned out to have low normalized T-cell clonal expansion. The antigens recognized by the expanded peripheral T cells, that is their antigen specificity, were not determined.

Some clones are missing from TCRdb's copy, which holds only in-frame ones; the method was immunoSEQ multiplex PCR. This table has roughly 60,000 clones, roughly 81% appearing once. The CDR3 totals 13 residues. The germline CDR1 and CDR2 sequences are SNHLY and FYNNEI. V trimming: 8 bases; J trimming: 4 bases; junction bases outside the gene matches: 7. The J gene is TRBJ2-5, the V gene TRBV2, with 7 positions matching TRBD1. Here the sequenced sample was CD4+ or CD8+ T cells sorted from blood, taken in a trial of the OX40 agonist ivuxolimab. The receptor's source is an adult with an advanced solid tumor such as melanoma, head and neck, liver or kidney cancer. Here the CDR3 DNA reads TGTGCCAGCGGCCCTAGACAGGGAGAGACCCAGTACTTC. Translating it yields CASGPRQGETQYF.